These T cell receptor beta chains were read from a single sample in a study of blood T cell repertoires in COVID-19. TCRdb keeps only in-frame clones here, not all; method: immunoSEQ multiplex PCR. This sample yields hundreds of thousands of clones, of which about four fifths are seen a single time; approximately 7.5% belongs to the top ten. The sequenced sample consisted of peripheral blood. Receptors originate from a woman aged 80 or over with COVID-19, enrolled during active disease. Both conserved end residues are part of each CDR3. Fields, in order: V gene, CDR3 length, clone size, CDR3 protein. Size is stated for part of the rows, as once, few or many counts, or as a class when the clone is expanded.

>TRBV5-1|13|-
CASSLVPNYGYTF
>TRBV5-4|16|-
CASSLPARSMSYGYTF
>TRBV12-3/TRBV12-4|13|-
CASSLLGSYEQYF
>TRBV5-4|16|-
CASSPSGGDSYNEQFF
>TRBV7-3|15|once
CASSLTGEERYGYTF
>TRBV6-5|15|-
CASSQPGSLYNEQFF
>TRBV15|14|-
CATSRGRQGYEQYF
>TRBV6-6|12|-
CAAGGSSYEQYF
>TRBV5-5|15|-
CASRPPGQAIYGYTF
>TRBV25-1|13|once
CASSAGLNQPQHF
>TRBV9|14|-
CASSVAGMNTEAFF
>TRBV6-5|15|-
CASIRQSQGTYEQYF
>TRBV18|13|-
CASSPAVNTEAFF
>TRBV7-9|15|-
CASSLAGRVNTEAFF
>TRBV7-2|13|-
CASSLDFRAEQFF
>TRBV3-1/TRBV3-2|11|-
CASSLLGTIYF
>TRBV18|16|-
CASSLNDRLNTGELFF
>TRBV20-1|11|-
CSALGISEAFF
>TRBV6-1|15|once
CASSEKGVPNYGYTF
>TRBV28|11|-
CASSFEETQYF
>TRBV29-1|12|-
CSVGSGQETQYF
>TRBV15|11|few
CATSRDQSQYF
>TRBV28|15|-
CASRRQGQISYEQYF
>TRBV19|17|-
CASSPRREGGRKLSQFF
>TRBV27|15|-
CASSFKGVANEKLFF
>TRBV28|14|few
CASNLGQGNYGYTF
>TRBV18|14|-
CASSPTGLTYEQYF
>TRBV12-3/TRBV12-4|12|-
CASSLLQETQYF
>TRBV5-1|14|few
CASTISRGTTEAFF
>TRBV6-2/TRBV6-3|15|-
CASSWQGAAYNEQFF
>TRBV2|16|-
CASRAGTDFMNTEAFF
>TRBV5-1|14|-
CASSLTNSVYGYTF
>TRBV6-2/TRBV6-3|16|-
CASSYSMGGAHTEAFF
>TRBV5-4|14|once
CASSWGQGLDGYTF
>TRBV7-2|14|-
CASSYQIGGQPQHF
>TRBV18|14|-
CASSPTGGSYGYTF
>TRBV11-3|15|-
CASSSYRDPPYEQYF
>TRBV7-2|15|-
CASSAGGRRTDTQYF
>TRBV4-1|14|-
CASSQPGQYYEQYF
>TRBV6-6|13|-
CASSYSMGHTIYF
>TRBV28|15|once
CASSSPGTAIYEQYF